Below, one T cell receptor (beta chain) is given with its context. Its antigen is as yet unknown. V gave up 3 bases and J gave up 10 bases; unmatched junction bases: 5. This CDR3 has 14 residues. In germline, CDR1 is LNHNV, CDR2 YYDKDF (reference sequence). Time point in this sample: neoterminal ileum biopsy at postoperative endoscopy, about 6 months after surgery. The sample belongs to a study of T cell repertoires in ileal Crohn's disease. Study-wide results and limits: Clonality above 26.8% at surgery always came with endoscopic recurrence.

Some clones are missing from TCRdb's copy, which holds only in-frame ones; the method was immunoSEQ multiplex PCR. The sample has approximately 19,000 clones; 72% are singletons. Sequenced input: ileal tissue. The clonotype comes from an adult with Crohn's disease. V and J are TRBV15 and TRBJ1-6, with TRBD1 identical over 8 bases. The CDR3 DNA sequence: TGTGCCACCAGCAGGGACAGGGTGGTATCACCCCTCCACTTT. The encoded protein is CATSRDRVVSPLHF.